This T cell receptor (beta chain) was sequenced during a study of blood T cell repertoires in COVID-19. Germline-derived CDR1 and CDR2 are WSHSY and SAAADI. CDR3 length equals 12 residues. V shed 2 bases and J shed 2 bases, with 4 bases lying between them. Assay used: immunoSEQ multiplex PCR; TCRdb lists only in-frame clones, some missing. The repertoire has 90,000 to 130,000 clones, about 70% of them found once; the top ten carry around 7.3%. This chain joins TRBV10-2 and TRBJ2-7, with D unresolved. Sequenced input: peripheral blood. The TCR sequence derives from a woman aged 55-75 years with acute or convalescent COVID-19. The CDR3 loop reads CASSERAYEQYF. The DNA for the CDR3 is TGCGCCAGCAGTGAGAGAGCCTACGAGCAGTACTTC.